The 28 T cell receptor beta chains reported below all come from one sample, sequenced in a study of CD8 T cells in ankylosing spondylitis. From the 5' RACE reads, TCRdb called clonotypes with MiXCR, one entry per CDR3 protein. The sample lists under 250,000 distinct CDR3 sequences, about 10% occurring once. The sample was blood, either unsorted or a sorted T cell fraction (not recorded which). These receptors were collected from a male donor with ankylosing spondylitis or in good health (not recorded which).

Ten or more counts support this clonotype. This chain links TRBV5-1 with TRBJ2-7; 11 bases align to TRBD2. Trimming at V came to 2 bases and at J to 3 bases, leaving 1 base not matched to a gene. The germline V gene encodes CDR1 SGHRS and CDR2 YFSETQ. The CDR3 spans 14 residues. The CDR3 loop reads CASSFGTSGYEQYF. The CDR3 nucleotides read TGCGCCAGCAGCTTCGGGACTAGCGGCTACGAGCAGTACTTC.

This clonotype has at least ten counts. V gene TRBV12-3 or TRBV12-4 combines with J gene TRBJ2-7, with TRBD1 as a possible D gene (5 bases). The CDR3 has 14 residues. V lost 7 bases to trimming and J lost 2 bases, with 15 bases between them. CDR3 region: CASTGAAIPYEQYF. CDR3 nucleotide sequence: TGTGCCAGCACTGGGGCAGCCATTCCCTACGAGCAGTACTTC.

This clonotype was found many times. The V and J genes are TRBV2 and TRBJ2-1; D possibly corresponds to TRBD1 (5 bases). Germline V gene sequence: CDR1 SNHLY, CDR2 FYNNEI. V was pared by 5 bases and J by 7 bases, with 15 bases between. CDR3 length equals 14 residues. In nucleotides, the CDR3 is TGTGCCAGCAGTCCCGCAGGGATTATGAATGAGCAGTTCTTC. Translation: CASSPAGIMNEQFF.

V is TRBV20-1 and J is TRBJ2-3; 11 nucleotides match TRBD2. Unmatched junction bases numbered 13, after V lost 3 bases and J lost 5 bases. This CDR3 comprises 17 residues. Germline values: CDR1 DFQATT, CDR2 SNEGSKA (reference sequence). CDR3 in amino acids: CSARPLGLADLGDTQYF. DNA of the CDR3: TGCAGTGCTAGGCCCTTGGGACTAGCGGACCTGGGAGATACGCAGTATTTT.

This clonotype came up many times. The chain uses TRBV12-3 or TRBV12-4 and TRBJ1-4; 11 bases are a match to TRBD1. V lost 6 bases to trimming and J lost 6 bases; unmatched junction nucleotides: 3. The length of the CDR3 is 14 residues. The chain's CDR3 is CASRDRGRDEKLFF. The CDR3 DNA reads as TGTGCCAGCAGGGACAGGGGGCGGGATGAAAAACTGTTTTTT.

This clonotype was found a few times. The chain joins TRBV30 to TRBJ1-2; maybe TRBD1 (5 bases). Germline CDR1 reads GTSNPN; CDR2 reads SVGIG (reference sequence). The CDR3 is 13 residues long. V shed 3 bases and J shed 2 bases, with 10 bases lying between them. CDR3 in amino acids: CAWRRDGNYGYTF. CDR3 sequence (DNA): TGTGCCTGGAGGCGGGACGGGAACTATGGCTACACCTTC.

This clonotype turned up a few times. This chain connects TRBV2 to TRBJ1-1, with a tentative D call TRBD1 (5 bases). The CDR3 is 13 residues long. Germline assignment: CDR1 SNHLY and CDR2 FYNNEI. The V end lost 6 bases, the J end lost 4 bases, and 12 bases lay between the germline ends. CDR3 sequence reads: CASSREFGTEAFF. The CDR3, as DNA: TGTGCCAGCAGCAGGGAGTTCGGCACTGAAGCTTTCTTT. Variable domain in full (rest from reference TRBV2 and TRBJ1-1): EPEVTQTPSHQVTQMGQEVILRCVPISNHLYFYWYRQILGQKVEFLVSFYNNEISEKSEIFDDQFSVERPDGSNFTLKIRSTKLEDSAMYFCASSREFGTEAFFGQGTRLTVV.

In its sample, this clonotype was seen once. Its ends do not fully match the called genes, so a read error is possible. This chain connects TRBV7-2 to TRBJ2-5; a weak D match, TRBD1 (7 bases). Looked up from germline, CDR1 is SGHTA and CDR2 is FQGNSA. There are 15 residues in the CDR3. The CDR3 nucleotides are TGTGTCAGCAGCCCCACAGGAGGGGGCGCAGAGACCCAGTACTTC. It translates to CVSSPTGGGAETQYF.

This clonotype has a count of ten or more. The chain links TRBV4-2 to TRBJ2-2, with D perhaps matching TRBD2 (6 bases). The CDR3 length is 15 residues. The germline V gene encodes CDR1 LGHNA and CDR2 YNFKEQ. Trimming left V 8 bases short and J 2 bases short, with 15 bases between. The CDR3 DNA reads TGTGCCAGCTACAACGGGGGTCCCAACACCGGGGAGCTGTTTTTT. Translated: CASYNGGPNTGELFF.

This clonotype showed up many times. The rearrangement links TRBV12-3 or TRBV12-4 to TRBJ1-1; TRBD1 aligns across 11 bases. Trimming at V came to 4 bases and at J to 6 bases, leaving 7 bases not matched to a gene. This CDR3 is 15 amino acids long. The CDR3 loop is CASSSWTGGLAEAFF. As DNA, the CDR3 is TGTGCCAGCAGTTCCTGGACAGGGGGCCTTGCTGAAGCTTTCTTT.

This clonotype has at least ten counts. The CDR3, as DNA: TGCGCCAGCAGCCCCGGGACAGGGCCGGCTTATGGCTACACCTTC. Translating gives CASSPGTGPAYGYTF. The chain combines TRBV5-1 with TRBJ1-2; TRBD1 matches 9 bases. The ends lost 4 bases at V and 5 bases at J; junction bases unmatched: 9. The CDR3 totals 15 residues. CDR1 SGHRS and CDR2 YFSETQ come from the germline V gene.

The chain combines TRBV29-1 with TRBJ2-1; 7 bases line up with TRBD2. The V gene's germline CDR1 is SQVTM and CDR2 ANQGSEA. The V gene end was trimmed by 5 bases and the J gene end by 10 bases; junction bases not matched to a gene: 14. The CDR3 totals 14 residues. CDR3 bases: TGCAGCGTTAGGGTTGGAGGGGCCGGGGGGGAGCAGTTCTTC. Protein sequence: CSVRVGGAGGEQFF.

This clonotype was observed at least ten times. The rearrangement uses TRBV5-1 and TRBJ2-7; D could derive from TRBD1 or TRBD2 (6 bases each). Germline V gene sequence: CDR1 SGHRS, CDR2 YFSETQ. CDR3 size: 15 residues. Trimming pared 0 bases from V and 0 bases from J, leaving 10 bases between. Here the CDR3 reads CASSLAGGSSYEQYF. As DNA, the CDR3 is TGCGCCAGCAGCTTGGCCGGGGGCAGCTCCTACGAGCAGTACTTC. Filled out from reference TRBV5-1 and TRBJ2-7, the complete variable domain reads KAGVTQTPRYLIKTRGQQVTLSCSPISGHRSVSWYQQTPGQGLQFLFEYFSETQRNKGNFPGRFSGRQFSNSRSEMNVSTLELGDSALYLCASSLAGGSSYEQYFGPGTRLTVT.

This sequence joins TRBV12-3 or TRBV12-4 and TRBJ1-6; 9 positions agree with TRBD1. The CDR3 runs 16 residues. Germline trimming cut 5 bases from V and 10 bases from J; bases unmatched to any gene: 12. CDR3 sequence (DNA): TGTGCCAGCAGTCCTTCACCGGGACAGGGTATCTCACCCCTCCACTTT. Residues: CASSPSPGQGISPLHF.

This clonotype was seen repeatedly, ten times or more. This rearrangement joins TRBV4-1 to TRBJ2-5, with D perhaps TRBD1 (6 bases). This CDR3 is built from 16 residues. V was pared by 5 bases and J by 5 bases, with 21 bases between. CDR1 MGHRA and CDR2 YSYEKL come from the germline V gene. The CDR3 DNA reads TGCGCCAGCAGCGAAAGGCGGACAGTCGGCCGGGAGACCCAGTACTTC. It codes for CASSERRTVGRETQYF.

This clonotype was observed a few times. The chain joins TRBV6-1 to TRBJ2-3; 9 bases line up with TRBD1. Germline values: CDR1 MNHNS, CDR2 SASEGT. CDR3 size: 16 residues. With 1 base clipped from V and 6 bases from J, the junction kept 8 bases outside the gene matches. CDR3 bases: TGTGCCAGCAGTGAAGTGGAGACAGGGGGGAGGGATACGCAGTATTTT. The encoded protein is CASSEVETGGRDTQYF.

The V call is TRBV7-9, the J call TRBJ1-6; D remains unclear. This CDR3 contains 14 residues. The V gene lost 3 bases and the J gene lost 5 bases, with 8 bases spanning the gap. From germline, CDR1 is SEHNR and CDR2 FQNEAQ (reference sequence). CDR3 DNA sequence: TGTGCCAGCAGCTTCTGGTCCGATAATTCACCCCTCCACTTT. It translates to CASSFWSDNSPLHF.

In its sample, this clonotype was seen many times. The gene calls are TRBV3-1 and TRBJ1-2, with D uncertain. With 2 bases removed from V and 0 bases from J, the gap between germline ends came to 10 bases. This CDR3 comprises 15 residues. The V gene's germline CDR1 is LGHDT and CDR2 YNNKEL (reference sequence). The CDR3 sequence: CASSQRSPTNYGYTF. For the CDR3, the DNA is TGTGCCAGCAGCCAACGGTCACCTACTAACTATGGCTACACCTTC.

This clonotype has at least ten counts. This chain links TRBV19 with TRBJ1-5; the match to TRBD1 covers 7 bases. This CDR3 region has 14 residues. CDR1 and CDR2 from the germline V gene are LNHDA and SQIVND (reference sequence). V gave up 6 bases and J gave up 4 bases; unmatched junction bases: 6. For the CDR3, the DNA is TGTGCCAGTAGCCCGACAGGGTTTAATCAGCCCCAGCATTTT. Translating it yields CASSPTGFNQPQHF.

The chain uses TRBV11-2 and TRBJ2-7; D perhaps matches TRBD1 (5 bases). CDR3 size: 14 residues. The V end was cut by 1 base, the J end by 6 bases, with 13 bases between. Per germline, CDR1 SGHAT and CDR2 FQNNGV. The CDR3 spells CASSLVKTQGEQYF. CDR3 nucleotide sequence: TGTGCCAGCAGCTTAGTAAAGACCCAGGGCGAGCAGTACTTC.

The chain's CDR3 is CSVVGIENEQFF. The CDR3 DNA reads TGCAGCGTTGTAGGGATCGAGAATGAGCAGTTCTTC. This chain connects TRBV29-1 to TRBJ2-1; D gene unclear. This CDR3 has 12 amino acids. The ends were cut back, 4 bases at V and 7 bases at J, with 11 bases in the middle. Per the germline V gene, CDR1 is SQVTM and CDR2 is ANQGSEA.

This clonotype showed up many times. The chain has TRBV5-6 and TRBJ2-3, with D perhaps assigned TRBD1 or TRBD2 (5 bases each). The V end was cut by 4 bases, the J end by 4 bases, with 10 bases between. Germline V CDR1 and CDR2: SGHDT, YYEEEE. The CDR3 totals 13 residues. The DNA of the CDR3 is TGTGCCAGCAGCCCGGGACGATCAGATACGCAGTATTTT. It specifies CASSPGRSDTQYF.

This clonotype was counted at least ten times. This chain joins TRBV30 and TRBJ1-3; 7 nucleotides agree with TRBD1. The trim removed 5 bases at V and 4 bases at J, leaving 8 bases unmatched. Germline values: CDR1 GTSNPN, CDR2 SVGIG (reference sequence). CDR3 length equals 14 residues. CDR3: CAWAATGLGNTIYF. In DNA form, the CDR3 reads TGTGCCTGGGCGGCGACAGGGTTGGGAAACACCATATATTTT.

This clonotype was seen ten or more times. J is TRBJ1-2 and V is TRBV29-1; TRBD1 might be the D (6 bases). The CDR3 spans 14 residues. V was pared by 4 bases and J by 1 base, with 13 bases between. Germline V lookup: CDR1 SQVTM, CDR2 ANQGSEA. The CDR3 DNA is TGCAGCGTTGTGCCGGGGGGGCGTAACTATGGCTACACCTTC. Protein product: CSVVPGGRNYGYTF.

This clonotype was seen more than once but under ten times. V is TRBV30 and J is TRBJ2-3; the D gene is possibly TRBD2 (5 bases). V gave up 0 bases and J gave up 0 bases, with 7 bases separating them. CDR3 length: 14 residues. Germline CDR1 reads GTSNPN; CDR2 reads SVGIG (reference sequence). CDR3 bases: TGTGCCTGGAGTGTGGACTTTAGCACAGATACGCAGTATTTT. Translating it yields CAWSVDFSTDTQYF.

There are many counts of this clonotype. The chain uses TRBV29-1 and TRBJ2-7; D is possibly TRBD1 (5 bases). The germline V and J ends were trimmed by 0 bases and 3 bases, with 12 bases remaining between them. CDR1 and CDR2 (germline): SQVTM, ANQGSEA. The CDR3 consists of 14 residues. CDR3 sequence (DNA): TGCAGCGTTGAAGACTTTAACAGGAACTACGAGCAGTACTTC. Translating gives CSVEDFNRNYEQYF.

This clonotype was detected ten times or more. The CDR3 region is CASSSRDRAYNEQFF. The CDR3 DNA reads TGTGCCAGTAGCTCCCGGGACAGGGCCTACAATGAGCAGTTCTTC. The chain has TRBV19 and TRBJ2-1; 9 bases are shared with TRBD1. Germline V CDR1 and CDR2: LNHDA, SQIVND (reference sequence). This CDR3 contains 15 residues. V dropped 6 bases and J dropped 2; count of bases not matched to a gene: 5. Based on the CDR3 plus reference TRBV19 and TRBJ2-1, the full variable domain is DGGITQSPKYLFRKEGQNVTLSCEQNLNHDAMYWYRQDPGQGLRLIYYSQIVNDFQKGDIAEGYSVSREKKESFPLTVTSAQKNPTAFYLCASSSRDRAYNEQFFGPGTRLTVL.

This clonotype was detected many times. The chain joins TRBV20-1 to TRBJ2-1, with 9 bases identical to TRBD1. Germline trimming cut 0 bases from V and 8 bases from J; bases unmatched to any gene: 17. The CDR3 is made up of 18 amino acids. CDR1 is DFQATT and CDR2 is SNEGSKA in the germline V gene (reference sequence). The DNA for the CDR3 is TGCAGTGCTAGAGATCTCTTAGGAAGGGACAGGGCGCCCGATGAGCAGTTCTTC. Residues: CSARDLLGRDRAPDEQFF.